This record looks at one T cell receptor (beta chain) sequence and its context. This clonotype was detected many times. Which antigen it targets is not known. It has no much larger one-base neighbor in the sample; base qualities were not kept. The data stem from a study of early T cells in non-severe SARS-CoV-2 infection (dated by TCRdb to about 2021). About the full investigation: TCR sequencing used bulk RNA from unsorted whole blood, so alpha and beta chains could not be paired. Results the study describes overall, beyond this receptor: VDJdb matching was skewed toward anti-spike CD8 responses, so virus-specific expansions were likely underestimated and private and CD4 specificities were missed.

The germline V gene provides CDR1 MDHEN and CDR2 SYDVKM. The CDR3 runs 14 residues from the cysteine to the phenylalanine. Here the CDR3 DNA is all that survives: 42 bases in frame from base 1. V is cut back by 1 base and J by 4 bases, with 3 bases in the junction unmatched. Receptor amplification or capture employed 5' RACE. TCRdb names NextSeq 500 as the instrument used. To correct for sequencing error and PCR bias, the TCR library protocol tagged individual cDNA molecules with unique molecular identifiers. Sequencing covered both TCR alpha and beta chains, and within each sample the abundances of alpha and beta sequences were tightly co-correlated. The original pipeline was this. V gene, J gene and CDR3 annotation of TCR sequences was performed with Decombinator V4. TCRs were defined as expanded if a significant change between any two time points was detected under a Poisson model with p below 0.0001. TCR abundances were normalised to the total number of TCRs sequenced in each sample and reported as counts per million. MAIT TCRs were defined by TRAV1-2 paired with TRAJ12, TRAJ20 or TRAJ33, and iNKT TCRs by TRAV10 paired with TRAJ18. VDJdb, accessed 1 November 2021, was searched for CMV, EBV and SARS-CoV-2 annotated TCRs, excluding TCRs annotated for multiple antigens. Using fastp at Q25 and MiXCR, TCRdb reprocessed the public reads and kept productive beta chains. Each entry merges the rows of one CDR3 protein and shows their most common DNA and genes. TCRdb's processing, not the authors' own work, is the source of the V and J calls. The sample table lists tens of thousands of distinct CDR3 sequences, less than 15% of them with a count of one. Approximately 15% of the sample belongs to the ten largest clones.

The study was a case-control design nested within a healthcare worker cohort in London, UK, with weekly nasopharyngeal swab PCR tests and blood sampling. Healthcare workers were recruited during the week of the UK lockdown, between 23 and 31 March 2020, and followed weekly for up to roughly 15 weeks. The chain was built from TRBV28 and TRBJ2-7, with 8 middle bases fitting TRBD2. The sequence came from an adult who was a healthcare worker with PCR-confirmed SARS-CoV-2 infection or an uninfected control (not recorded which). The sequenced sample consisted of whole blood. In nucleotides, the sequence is TGTGCCAGCAGTTTATCCGGACTAGCTTACGAGCAGTACTTC. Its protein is CASSLSGLAYEQYF.